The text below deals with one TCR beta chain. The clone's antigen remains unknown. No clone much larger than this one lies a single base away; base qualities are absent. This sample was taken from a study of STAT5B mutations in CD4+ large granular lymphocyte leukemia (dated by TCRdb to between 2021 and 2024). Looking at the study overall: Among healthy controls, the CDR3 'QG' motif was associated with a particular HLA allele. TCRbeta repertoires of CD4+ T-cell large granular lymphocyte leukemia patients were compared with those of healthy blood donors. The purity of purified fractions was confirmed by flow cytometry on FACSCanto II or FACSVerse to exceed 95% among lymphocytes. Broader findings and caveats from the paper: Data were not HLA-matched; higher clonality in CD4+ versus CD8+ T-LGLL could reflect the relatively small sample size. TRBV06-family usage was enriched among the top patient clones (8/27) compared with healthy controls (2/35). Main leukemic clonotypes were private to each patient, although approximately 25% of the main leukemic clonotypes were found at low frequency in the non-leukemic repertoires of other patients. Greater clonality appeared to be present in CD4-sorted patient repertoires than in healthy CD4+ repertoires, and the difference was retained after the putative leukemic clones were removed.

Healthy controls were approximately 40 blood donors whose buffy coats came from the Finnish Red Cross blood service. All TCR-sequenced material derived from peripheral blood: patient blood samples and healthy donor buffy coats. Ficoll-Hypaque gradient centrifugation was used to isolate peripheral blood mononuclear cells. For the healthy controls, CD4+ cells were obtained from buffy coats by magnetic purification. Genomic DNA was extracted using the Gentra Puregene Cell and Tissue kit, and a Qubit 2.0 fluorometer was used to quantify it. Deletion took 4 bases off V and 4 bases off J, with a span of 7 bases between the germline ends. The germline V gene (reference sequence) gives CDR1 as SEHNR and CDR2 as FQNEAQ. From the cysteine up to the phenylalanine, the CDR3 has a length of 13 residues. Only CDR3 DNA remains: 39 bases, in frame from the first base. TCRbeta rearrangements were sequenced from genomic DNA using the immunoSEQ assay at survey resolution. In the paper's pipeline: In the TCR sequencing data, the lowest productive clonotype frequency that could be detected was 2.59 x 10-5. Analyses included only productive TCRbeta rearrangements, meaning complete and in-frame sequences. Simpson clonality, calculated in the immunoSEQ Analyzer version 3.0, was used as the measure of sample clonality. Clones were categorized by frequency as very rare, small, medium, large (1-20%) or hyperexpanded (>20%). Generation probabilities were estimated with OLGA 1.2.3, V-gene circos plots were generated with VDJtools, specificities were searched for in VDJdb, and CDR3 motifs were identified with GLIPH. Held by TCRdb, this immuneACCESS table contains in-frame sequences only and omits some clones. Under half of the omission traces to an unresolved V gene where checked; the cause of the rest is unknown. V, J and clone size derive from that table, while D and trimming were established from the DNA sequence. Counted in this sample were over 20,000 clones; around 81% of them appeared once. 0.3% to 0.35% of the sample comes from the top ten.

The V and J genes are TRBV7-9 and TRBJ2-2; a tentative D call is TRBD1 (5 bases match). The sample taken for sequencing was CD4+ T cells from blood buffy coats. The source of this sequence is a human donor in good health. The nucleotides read TGTGCCAGCAGCTCGGACACCACCGGGGAGCTGTTTTTT. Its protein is CASSSDTTGELFF.